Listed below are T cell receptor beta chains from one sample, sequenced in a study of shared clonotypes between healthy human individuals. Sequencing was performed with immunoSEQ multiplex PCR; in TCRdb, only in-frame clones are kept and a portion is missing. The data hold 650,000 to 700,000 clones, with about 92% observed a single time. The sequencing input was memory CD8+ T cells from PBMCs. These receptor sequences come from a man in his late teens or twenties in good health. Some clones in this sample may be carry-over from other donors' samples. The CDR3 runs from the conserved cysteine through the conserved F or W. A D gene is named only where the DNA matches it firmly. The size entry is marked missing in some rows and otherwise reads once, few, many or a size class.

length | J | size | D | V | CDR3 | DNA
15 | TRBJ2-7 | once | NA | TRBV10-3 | CAISEGRSGSYEQYF | TGTGCCATCAGTGAGGGTCGTAGCGGATCCTACGAGCAGTACTTC
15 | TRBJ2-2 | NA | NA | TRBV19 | CASSMMAEGTGELFF | TGTGCCAGTAGTATGATGGCAGAGGGCACCGGGGAGCTGTTTTTT
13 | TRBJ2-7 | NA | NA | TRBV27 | CASRDGGTVEQYF | TGTGCCAGCAGGGACGGCGGGACAGTTGAGCAGTACTTC
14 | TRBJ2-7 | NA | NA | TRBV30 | CAWSVYQVSYEQYF | TGTGCCTGGAGTGTGTATCAGGTTTCCTACGAGCAGTACTTC
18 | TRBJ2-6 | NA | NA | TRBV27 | CASSLRLQETSGANVLTF | TGTGCCAGCAGTTTACGGCTTCAGGAGACATCTGGGGCCAACGTCCTGACTTTC
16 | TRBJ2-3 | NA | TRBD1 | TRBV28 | CASSPPPGGGTDTQYF | TGTGCCAGCAGTCCACCCCCAGGGGGCGGCACAGATACGCAGTATTTT
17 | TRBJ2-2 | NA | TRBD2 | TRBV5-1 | CASSRSPGLGVSGELFF | TGCGCCAGCAGCCGATCCCCGGGACTAGGCGTTTCTGGGGAGCTGTTTTTT
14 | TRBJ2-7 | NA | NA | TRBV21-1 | CASSKSDSSYEQYF | TGTGCCAGCAGCAAAAGTGACAGCTCCTACGAGCAGTACTTC
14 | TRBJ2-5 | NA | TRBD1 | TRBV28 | CASSLRGNQETQYF | TGTGCCAGCAGCCTCAGGGGGAATCAAGAGACCCAGTACTTC
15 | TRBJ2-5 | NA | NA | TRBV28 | CASSFPYSGEETQYF | TGTGCCAGCAGTTTCCCTTATAGCGGCGAAGAGACCCAGTACTTC
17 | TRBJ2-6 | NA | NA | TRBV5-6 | CASSFGLGRSGANVLTF | TGTGCCAGCAGCTTCGGTCTTGGGCGCTCTGGGGCCAACGTCCTGACTTTC
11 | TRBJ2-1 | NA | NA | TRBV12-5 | CASGLPPSQFF | TGTGCTAGTGGTTTGCCCCCTTCGCAGTTCTTC
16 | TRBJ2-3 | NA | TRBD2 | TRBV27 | CASSMGLAGEADTQYF | TGTGCCAGCAGTATGGGACTAGCGGGAGAAGCAGATACGCAGTATTTT
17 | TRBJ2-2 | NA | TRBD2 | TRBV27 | CASSLPGLALGTGELFF | TGTGCCAGCAGTCTCCCTGGACTAGCGTTGGGCACCGGGGAGCTGTTTTTT
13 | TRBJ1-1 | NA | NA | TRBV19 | CASSIAETTEAFF | TGTGCCAGTAGTATCGCAGAAACCACTGAAGCTTTCTTT
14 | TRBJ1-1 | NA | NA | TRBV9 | CASSVEWGSTEAFF | TGTGCCAGCAGCGTAGAATGGGGGAGTACTGAAGCTTTCTTT
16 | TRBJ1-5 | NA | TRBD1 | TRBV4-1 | CASSPREGATNQPQHF | TGCGCCAGCAGCCCCCGGGAGGGGGCTACCAATCAGCCCCAGCATTTT
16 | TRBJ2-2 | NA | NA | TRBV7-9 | CASSQRQGLNTGELFF | TGTGCCAGCAGCCAAAGACAGGGACTGAACACCGGGGAGCTGTTTTTT
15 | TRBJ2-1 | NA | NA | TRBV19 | CASTLGQSSYNEQFF | TGTGCCAGTACCCTTGGACAGAGCTCCTACAATGAGCAGTTCTTC
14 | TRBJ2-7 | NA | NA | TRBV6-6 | CASSYSGGSYEQYF | TGTGCCAGCAGTTACTCGGGGGGTTCCTACGAGCAGTACTTC
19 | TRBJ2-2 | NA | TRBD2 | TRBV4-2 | CASSQDVVRSGEGPGELFF | TGTGCCAGCAGCCAAGATGTAGTGCGCTCCGGGGAGGGCCCCGGGGAGCTGTTTTTT
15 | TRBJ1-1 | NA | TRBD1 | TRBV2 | CASRLSRGLWTEAFF | TGTGCCAGCAGGCTGTCAAGGGGGCTTTGGACTGAAGCTTTCTTT
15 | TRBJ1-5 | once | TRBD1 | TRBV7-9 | CATQQGGYSNQPQHF | TGTGCCACCCAACAGGGGGGCTATAGCAATCAGCCCCAGCATTTT
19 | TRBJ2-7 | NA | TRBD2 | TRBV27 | CASRKPTGLAGGISYEQYF | TGTGCCAGCCGGAAGCCAACGGGACTAGCGGGAGGCATCTCCTACGAGCAGTACTTC
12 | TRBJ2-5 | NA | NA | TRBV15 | CATREVEETQYF | TGTGCCACCAGGGAGGTCGAAGAGACCCAGTACTTC
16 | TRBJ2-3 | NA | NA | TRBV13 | CASSLLTDPSTDTQYF | TGTGCCAGCAGCCTTCTGACGGATCCTAGCACAGATACGCAGTATTTT
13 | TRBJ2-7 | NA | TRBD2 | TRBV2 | CASSGRPGNEQYF | TGTGCCAGCAGCGGGAGGCCGGGGAACGAGCAGTACTTC
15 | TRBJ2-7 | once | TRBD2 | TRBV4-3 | CASSQRLAGPYEQYF | TGCGCCAGCAGCCAAAGACTAGCGGGACCCTACGAGCAGTACTTC
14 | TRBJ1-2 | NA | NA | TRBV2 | CASRLGQLAYGYTF | TGTGCCAGCAGACTCGGACAGTTAGCCTATGGCTACACCTTC
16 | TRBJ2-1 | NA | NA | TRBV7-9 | CASSRTGTPYYNEQFF | TGTGCCAGCAGCAGGACCGGGACTCCCTACTACAATGAGCAGTTCTTC